This is a list of T cell receptor beta chains from one sample in a study of T-cell reconstitution after alpha-beta-depleted transplantation in children. TCRdb passed the PCR reads through MiXCR, listing each CDR3 protein once. The table shows approximately 430,000 distinct CDR3 sequences, with around 15% occurring only once. The sample in question was PBMCs, mostly from graft donor cells, obtained 360 days after TCRalphabeta/CD19-depleted stem cell transplant. All receptors derive from a boy less than two years old who had a stem cell transplant for Wiskott-Aldrich syndrome, so the T cells may come from the graft donor. The CDR3 runs from the conserved cysteine through the conserved F or W. The order of the fields is clone size, CDR3 length, V gene, D gene, J gene, CDR3 DNA, CDR3 protein. The D gene is left open where the match is weak. Where a row states a size, it is once, few, many or the class of an expanded clone; other rows omit it.

>-|13|TRBV20-1|-|TRBJ2-3
TGCAGTGCCAGACTAGTGGGCACAGATACGCAGTATTTT
CSARLVGTDTQYF
>few|13|TRBV5-1|-|TRBJ2-2
TGCGCCAGCAGGCCTGACAGTGGGCGGGAGCTGTTTTTT
CASRPDSGRELFF
>many|14|TRBV10-3|-|TRBJ1-1
TGTGCCATCAGTGCCAGGGCGCCGGTAACTGAAGCTTTCTTT
CAISARAPVTEAFF
>many|17|TRBV6-5|-|TRBJ2-1
TGTGCCAGCAGTTACTCCCCCGGGGACCGCTCCTACAATGAGCAGTTCTTC
CASSYSPGDRSYNEQFF
>few|20|TRBV12-3/TRBV12-4|TRBD2|TRBJ2-3
TGTGCCAGCAGCAAGCGAAGACAGGGTAGCCTAGCGGGGTTCACAGATACGCAGTATTTT
CASSKRRQGSLAGFTDTQYF
>few|13|TRBV20-1|-|TRBJ2-7
TGCAGTGCTAGTGAGGCAGTCGACTACGAGCAGTACTTC
CSASEAVDYEQYF
>few|16|TRBV4-1|-|TRBJ2-1
TGCGCCAGCAGCCAAGTTGGAGGTGCCTCCTACAATGAGCAGTTCTTC
CASSQVGGASYNEQFF
>many|13|TRBV6-2/TRBV6-3|-|TRBJ2-3
TGTGCCAGCAGACACCATTGGGCAGATACGCAGTATTTT
CASRHHWADTQYF
>few|14|TRBV5-1|-|TRBJ2-2
TGCGCCAGCAGCTCAGGCCGCTCAGCCGGGGAGCTGTTTTTT
CASSSGRSAGELFF
>few|15|TRBV7-2|-|TRBJ2-1
TGTGCCAGCAGCCACCGTACAGGGATTGGGAATGAGCAGTTCTTC
CASSHRTGIGNEQFF
>many|16|TRBV12-3/TRBV12-4|-|TRBJ2-6
TGTGCCAGCAGGACCACAGGGACCTCTGGGGCCAACGTCCTGACTTTC
CASRTTGTSGANVLTF
>few|15|TRBV4-3|TRBD2|TRBJ2-1
TGCGCCAGCAGCCAGTCGGGACTAGCGGATAATGAGCAGTTCTTC
CASSQSGLADNEQFF
>-|13|TRBV29-1|-|TRBJ2-5
TGCAGCGGCCTCAGGGGAGGGCAAGAGACCCAGTACTTC
CSGLRGGQETQYF
>few|16|TRBV15|-|TRBJ2-1
TGTGCCACCAGCAGAGATGGAGCAGGGGTGGGCAATGAGCAGTTCTTC
CATSRDGAGVGNEQFF
>-|14|TRBV20-1|-|TRBJ2-7
TGCAGTGCTAGAGTGACGTCCCCGACATACGAGCAGTACTTC
CSARVTSPTYEQYF
>-|13|TRBV29-1|-|TRBJ2-1
TGCAGCGTTGGGGGGGCAAAACACAATGAGCAGTTCTTC
CSVGGAKHNEQFF
>-|15|TRBV5-1|-|TRBJ1-6
TGCGCCAGCAGCTTGGAAGGGGGGGACAATTCACCCCTCCACTTT
CASSLEGGDNSPLHF
>few|14|TRBV7-9|TRBD1|TRBJ1-5
TGTGCCAGCAGCACAGGGGGCGGAAGGCAGCCCCAGCATTTT
CASSTGGGRQPQHF
>-|20|TRBV3-1|TRBD2|TRBJ2-1
TGTGCCAGCAGCCAAGCTCCGCCGACTAGCGGTGTCTTTTCCTACAATGAGCAGTTCTTC
CASSQAPPTSGVFSYNEQFF
>-|12|TRBV5-1|-|TRBJ2-7
TGCGCCAGCAGCTCGGACTTCTACGAGCAGTACTTC
CASSSDFYEQYF
>few|15|TRBV28|-|TRBJ2-3
TGTGCCACCAGAACGTGGCGTTCTAGCACAGATACGCAGTATTTT
CATRTWRSSTDTQYF
>-|12|TRBV24-1|-|TRBJ2-2
TGTGCCACCAGTGACACTCCCATGGAGCTGTTTTTT
CATSDTPMELFF
>many|13|TRBV12-3/TRBV12-4|-|TRBJ2-3
TGTGCCAGCAGTTTTGTCCTCACAGATACGCAGTATTTT
CASSFVLTDTQYF
>-|13|TRBV10-3|-|TRBJ2-3
TGTGCCATCAGTGGGACTAGCACAGATACGCAGTATTTT
CAISGTSTDTQYF
>-|12|TRBV5-6|-|TRBJ1-6
TGTGCCAGCAGCCCCGAGCATTCACCCCTCCACTTT
CASSPEHSPLHF
>-|18|TRBV15|-|TRBJ2-5
TGTGCCACCAGCAGAGACGGAGCCCTAGCGTGGGGACAAGAGACCCAGTACTTC
CATSRDGALAWGQETQYF
>-|16|TRBV27|-|TRBJ1-6
TGTGCCAGCAGCTCTCACCCCGACAGTTTTAATTCACCCCTCCACTTT
CASSSHPDSFNSPLHF
>few|14|TRBV19|-|TRBJ2-6
TGTGCCAGTACCGGGAGCTCTGGGGCCAACGTCCTGACTTTC
CASTGSSGANVLTF
>few|14|TRBV28|TRBD1|TRBJ2-7
TGTGCCACCATAGACAGGGGTGGTGGCTACGAGCAGTACTTC
CATIDRGGGYEQYF
>-|13|TRBV3-1|-|TRBJ1-2
TGTGCCAGCAGCCAAAGCCGGGGGCACGGCTACACCTTC
CASSQSRGHGYTF
>few|11|TRBV20-1|-|TRBJ2-3
TGCAGTGCCGAGGGGACAGATACGCAGTATTTT
CSAEGTDTQYF
>-|18|TRBV4-3|TRBD2|TRBJ2-1
TGCGCCAGCAGCCAATTAGGCCTAGCGGGACTAATCCCCCATGAGCAGTTCTTC
CASSQLGLAGLIPHEQFF
>-|16|TRBV7-9|TRBD1|TRBJ2-7
TGTGCCAGCAGCTCCCTCGGGGGACAGGGGGACTACGAGCAGTACTTC
CASSSLGGQGDYEQYF
>few|13|TRBV24-1|-|TRBJ1-4
TGTGCCACCAGTGACGGAGTTAGCGAAAAACTGTTTTTT
CATSDGVSEKLFF
>few|18|TRBV6-5|TRBD1|TRBJ2-7
TGTGCCAGCAGTTACTCTTCCCCGGGACAGGGGGTATCTTACGAGCAGTACTTC
CASSYSSPGQGVSYEQYF
>few|13|TRBV15|-|TRBJ2-2
TGTGCCACCAGCAGAGATACCGTCGGGGAGCTGTTTTTT
CATSRDTVGELFF
>few|16|TRBV20-1|TRBD1|TRBJ2-3
TGCAGTGCTAGAACTTTGAGGACAGGAAGCACAGATACGCAGTATTTT
CSARTLRTGSTDTQYF
>few|13|TRBV27|-|TRBJ2-1
TGTGCCAGCAGTTTATACCAGGGCCGTGAGCAGTTCTTC
CASSLYQGREQFF
>few|13|TRBV10-3|TRBD1|TRBJ2-5
TGTGCCACCAGCCTGGGACAGAAAGAGACCCAGTACTTC
CATSLGQKETQYF
>-|13|TRBV6-1|-|TRBJ1-2
TGTGCCAGCAGTGTGAAGGGGTCTCGTGGCTACACCTTC
CASSVKGSRGYTF
>few|15|TRBV5-1|-|TRBJ2-7
TGCGCCAGCAGCCCCCGTGGAGGGGAAGGCTACGAGCAGTACTTC
CASSPRGGEGYEQYF
>-|12|TRBV7-9|-|TRBJ2-1
TGTGCCACAAAGGAAGAAGCGGATGAGCAGTTCTTC
CATKEEADEQFF
>-|19|TRBV11-2|TRBD2|TRBJ2-1
TGTGCCAGCAGCTTACTGGGGACTAGCGGGAGTTTCTCCTACAATGAGCAGTTCTTC
CASSLLGTSGSFSYNEQFF
>-|14|TRBV25-1|TRBD2|TRBJ2-3
TGTGCCAGCCAGACTAGCGGTGGGGGGGATACGCAGTATTTT
CASQTSGGGDTQYF